Below, 22 T cell receptor beta chains from the same sample are listed, as sequenced in a study of blood T cell repertoires in COVID-19. Clones were sequenced by immunoSEQ multiplex PCR, and TCRdb holds only the in-frame ones, with some missing. The table has about 200,000 clones, 60% to 85% seen once. The source material was peripheral blood. The origin of the receptors is a woman in her seventies with acute or convalescent COVID-19.

The chain recombines TRBV9 with TRBJ2-4; TRBD2 might be the D (6 bases). From germline, CDR1 is SGDLS and CDR2 YYNGEE. The CDR3 is made up of 14 amino acids. Deletions cut 4 bases from V and 7 bases from J, with 15 bases between. Written as DNA, the CDR3 is TGTGCCAGCAGCCCCGACTTCGGGGGTAACATTCAGTACTTC. Translation: CASSPDFGGNIQYF.

This rearrangement joins TRBV19 to TRBJ1-6, with a possible D match to TRBD1 (5 bases). The CDR3 consists of 15 residues. Trimming removed 6 bases from V and 8 bases from J, with 17 bases in between. Per germline, CDR1 LNHDA and CDR2 SQIVND (reference sequence). The CDR3 coding sequence is TGTGCCAGTAGACCACAGGCCTTTCTGGATTCACCCCTCCACTTT. This gives the protein CASRPQAFLDSPLHF.

This chain uses TRBV13 with TRBJ2-3, with 8 bases matching TRBD1. CDR3 length equals 17 residues. V was clipped by 8 bases and J by 0 bases; unmatched bases: 13. Germline CDR1 reads PRHDT; CDR2 reads FYEKMQ (reference sequence). The chain's CDR3 is CASDGAGGHTSTDTQYF. The DNA of the CDR3 is TGTGCCAGCGATGGGGCAGGGGGCCATACGAGCACAGATACGCAGTATTTT.

This clone was counted once. This sample includes further DNA sequences coding for the same CDR3. The chain couples TRBV30 to TRBJ1-2, with D unclear. The CDR3 runs 11 residues. Germline V gives CDR1 GTSNPN, CDR2 SVGIG (reference sequence). V dropped 3 bases and J dropped 5 bases, with 7 bases sitting between them. CDR3 coding DNA: TGTGCCTGGAGCGCCCAGTATGGCTACACCTTC. Protein product: CAWSAQYGYTF.

V usage is TRBV5-1 and J usage is TRBJ1-1; possibly TRBD1 for D (5 bases). Trimming took 0 bases from V and 4 from J, leaving 10 bases between them. The CDR3 runs to 14 residues. Germline V gives CDR1 SGHRS, CDR2 YFSETQ. For the CDR3, the DNA is TGCGCCAGCAGCTTGGAGGGGTACGCCACTGAAGCTTTCTTT. This codes for CASSLEGYATEAFF.

The rearrangement links TRBV21-1 to TRBJ2-5; the table's D call TRBD1 went unverified against the DNA. TRBV21-1 is a pseudogene. The length of the CDR3 is 14 residues. CDR3 nucleotide sequence: TGTGCCAGCACTACACAGGGATCCCCAGGAACCCAGTACTTC. It codes for CASTTQGSPGTQYF.

About this clone: Other DNA sequences in the same sample also yield this CDR3. The V call is TRBV18, the J call TRBJ1-4; TRBD1 matches at 11 bases. The CDR3 contains 14 residues. Germline V CDR1 and CDR2: KGHSH, LQKENI. V lost 2 bases, J lost 7 bases, and 0 bases stayed unmatched. As DNA, the CDR3 is TGTGCCAGCTCACCAGGGACAGGGGGTGAAAAACTGTTTTTT. Its protein is CASSPGTGGEKLFF.

This clone has a single count. The chain has TRBV5-6 and TRBJ1-2; no clear D gene. The V gene lost 9 bases and the J gene lost 5 bases, with 23 bases spanning the gap. Per germline, CDR1 SGHDT and CDR2 YYEEEE. The CDR3 has 15 amino acids. CDR3 DNA sequence: TGTGCCACCAGGACCTGGGCCTTGACCCTATATGGCTACACCTTC. It encodes CATRTWALTLYGYTF.

This clone was seen more than once but under ten times. Additional DNA sequences in this sample encode the identical CDR3. This chain connects TRBV19 to TRBJ1-5, with D uncertain. Trimming removed 5 bases at V and 2 bases at J, with 7 bases between. The germline CDR1 and CDR2 sequences are LNHDA and SQIVND (reference sequence). This CDR3 has 13 amino acids. CDR3: CASSATGNQPQHF. In nucleotides, the CDR3 is TGTGCCAGTAGTGCAACAGGCAATCAGCCCCAGCATTTT.

The V and J genes are TRBV11-2 and TRBJ1-2; a possible D gene is TRBD1 (6 bases). Trimming cost V 7 bases and J 0 bases, with 21 bases left between them. Per germline, CDR1 SGHAT and CDR2 FQNNGV. The CDR3 loop spans 17 amino acids. CDR3 residues: CASTIGQGPAANYGYTF. CDR3 nucleotides: TGTGCCAGCACCATCGGCCAGGGGCCCGCAGCTAACTATGGCTACACCTTC.

The chain has TRBV12-5 and TRBJ2-1, with D tentatively TRBD2 (6 bases). Between the trimmed V and J ends, which lost 7 bases and 2 bases, there was a span of 15 bases. CDR3 length equals 15 residues. Per the germline V gene, CDR1 is LGHNT and CDR2 is FRNRAP. The CDR3 spells CASARAGRTYNEQFF. CDR3 in DNA: TGTGCTAGTGCTCGGGCGGGGAGGACCTACAATGAGCAGTTCTTC.

The chain recombines TRBV5-1 with TRBJ1-5; the D is unclear. V was cut by 4 bases and J by 7 bases, with 15 bases left in between. Germline CDR1 and CDR2: SGHRS and YFSETQ. This CDR3 region has 14 residues. CDR3 bases: TGCGCCAGCAGCCCCGACTCTGTAAGGCAGCCCCAGCATTTT. Its protein product is CASSPDSVRQPQHF.

As concerns this clone: The same CDR3 is also encoded by other DNA sequences in this sample. The chain carries TRBV7-2 and TRBJ2-3; D remains unclear. Germline V gene sequence: CDR1 SGHTA, CDR2 FQGNSA. This CDR3 region has 12 residues. V lost 5 bases and J lost 0, with 3 bases in between. The CDR3 here is CASSPSTDTQYF. The CDR3 DNA reads TGTGCCAGCAGCCCTAGCACAGATACGCAGTATTTT.

V is TRBV10-3 and J is TRBJ2-3; 8 bases match TRBD2. The CDR3 is 14 amino acids. Germline V gene lookup returns CDR1 ENHRY and CDR2 SYGVKD. Trimming removed 6 bases from V and 1 base from J; junction bases left unmatched: 3. CDR3 sequence: CAISPLAGTDTQYF. The CDR3 region has the DNA TGTGCCATCAGCCCACTAGCGGGCACAGATACGCAGTATTTT.

The chain is built from TRBV25-1 and TRBJ2-4, with no clear D. The CDR3 is 14 amino acids. The V and J ends lost 1 base and 0 bases respectively, with 4 bases between them. The germline V gene has CDR1 MGHDK and CDR2 SYGVNS. The CDR3 region is CASSESLAKNIQYF. The CDR3 DNA reads as TGTGCCAGCAGTGAATCGTTAGCCAAAAACATTCAGTACTTC. The full variable domain, with the rest looked up from reference TRBV25-1 and TRBJ2-4, is EADIYQTPRYLVIGTGKKITLECSQTMGHDKMYWYQQDPGMELHLIHYSYGVNSTEKGDLSSESTVSRIRTEHFPLTLESARPSHTSQYLCASSESLAKNIQYFGAGTRLSVL.

This clone was found a few times. The chain recombines TRBV12-5 with TRBJ1-2, with D possibly matching TRBD1 (5 bases). Trimming cost V 3 bases and J 4 bases, with 12 bases left between them. There are 14 residues in the CDR3. Germline loops: CDR1 LGHNT, CDR2 FRNRAP. The CDR3 spells CASGLQGAVYGYTF. The CDR3 DNA follows: TGTGCTAGTGGTTTACAAGGGGCCGTCTATGGCTACACCTTC. The entire variable domain, with the rest obtained from reference TRBV12-5 and TRBJ1-2, is as follows: DARVTQTPRHKVTEMGQEVTMRCQPILGHNTVFWYRQTMMQGLELLAYFRNRAPLDDSGMPKDRFSAEMPDATLATLKIQPSEPRDSAVYFCASGLQGAVYGYTFGSGTRLTVV.

The chain carries TRBV7-2 and TRBJ2-5, with 15 nucleotides matching TRBD2. CDR1 is SGHTA and CDR2 is FQGNSA in the germline V gene. CDR3 length: 17 residues. Trimming at V came to 1 base and at J to 9 bases, leaving 9 bases not matched to a gene. The CDR3 is CASSLGGLAGGAGSQYF. CDR3 DNA: TGTGCCAGCAGCTTAGGGGGACTAGCGGGGGGCGCGGGGTCCCAGTACTTC.

This clone was observed a few times. The genes are TRBV2 and TRBJ2-6; D remains ambiguous. Trimming left V 0 bases short and J 2 bases short, with 8 bases between. In germline, CDR1 is SNHLY, CDR2 FYNNEI. The CDR3 loop spans 16 amino acids. The CDR3 sequence: CASSEAWQTGANVLTF. The CDR3 DNA sequence: TGTGCCAGCAGTGAAGCGTGGCAGACTGGGGCCAACGTCCTGACTTTC.

The chain uses TRBV15 and TRBJ1-4; 8 bases map to TRBD1. Germline V gene data show CDR1 as LNHNV and CDR2 as YYDKDF (reference sequence). The CDR3 consists of 15 residues. Unmatched junction bases numbered 5, after V lost 1 base and J lost 7 bases. The DNA for the CDR3 is TGTGCCACCAGCAGAGCGGGACAGGCGAGTGAAAAACTGTTTTTT. Its translation is CATSRAGQASEKLFF. Complete variable domain (other parts from reference TRBV15 and TRBJ1-4): DAMVIQNPRYQVTQFGKPVTLSCSQTLNHNVMYWYQQKSSQAPKLLFHYYDKDFNNEADTPDNFQSRRPNTSFCFLDIRSPGLGDTAMYLCATSRAGQASEKLFFGSGTQLSVL.

The chain recombines TRBV5-1 with TRBJ2-2; TRBD1 agrees at 9 bases. J was trimmed by 5 bases and V by 3 bases; bases with no gene match: 14. Germline-derived CDR1 and CDR2 are SGHRS and YFSETQ. This CDR3 region has 18 residues. CDR3: CASSSGGQGGRGTGELFF. CDR3 in DNA: TGCGCCAGCAGCTCGGGGGGACAGGGAGGACGAGGGACCGGGGAGCTGTTTTTT. Drawing the rest from reference TRBV5-1 and TRBJ2-2, the complete variable domain is KAGVTQTPRYLIKTRGQQVTLSCSPISGHRSVSWYQQTPGQGLQFLFEYFSETQRNKGNFPGRFSGRQFSNSRSEMNVSTLELGDSALYLCASSSGGQGGRGTGELFFGEGSRLTVL.

The genes are TRBV7-2 and TRBJ2-3, with a weak D call TRBD2 (6 bases). The CDR3 totals 14 residues. Trimming removed 5 bases at V and 2 bases at J, with 11 bases between. Per germline, CDR1 SGHTA and CDR2 FQGNSA. CDR3 residues: CASSPPGLTDTQYF. CDR3 nucleotides: TGTGCCAGCAGCCCACCGGGACTCACAGATACGCAGTATTTT.

The chain employs TRBV12-3 or TRBV12-4 and TRBJ2-2; unclear D gene. CDR3 length equals 12 residues. V was trimmed by 3 bases and J by 6 bases, leaving 5 bases between them. CDR3 coding DNA: TGTGCCAGCAGTTTGAGATCCGGGGAGCTGTTTTTT. Its translation is CASSLRSGELFF.